What follows are 20 T cell receptor beta chains derived from one specimen sequenced in a study of molecular identifiers for immune sequencing clone quantification. TCRdb itself ran the PCR reads through MiXCR, one entry per CDR3 protein. The table includes approximately 630,000 distinct CDR3 sequences, about 25% detected once. The sample consisted of naive CD8+ T cells from blood, with Jurkat cell RNA spiked in. The sample's subset: FACS-sorted CD8+CD4-CCR7+CD45RA+ naive T cells. All receptors derive from a human donor in good health. Some libraries in this study had Jurkat cell RNA spiked in.

The chain carries TRBV7-9 and TRBJ2-7; possible D gene TRBD1, 6 bases. This CDR3 is 12 amino acids long. V shed 5 bases and J shed 5 bases, with 10 bases lying between them. CDR1 and CDR2 from the germline V gene are SEHNR and FQNEAQ (reference sequence). The CDR3 region is CASSERQDEQYF. As DNA, the CDR3 is TGTGCCAGCAGCGAAAGACAGGACGAGCAGTACTTC.

The V call is TRBV11-1, the J call TRBJ2-3; 11 bases match TRBD2. CDR1 and CDR2 from the germline V gene are SGHAT and FQDESV (reference sequence). The CDR3 totals 17 residues. The V segment lost 4 bases and the J segment 5 bases; nucleotides outside the gene matches: 11. The CDR3 protein is CASSSTTSGIVEDTQYF. In DNA, the CDR3 is TGTGCCAGCAGCTCAACGACTAGCGGGATTGTTGAAGATACGCAGTATTTT.

Points on this clonotype: Because the CDR3 is missing its conserved closing phenylalanine or tryptophan, this is likely a read error. The V and J genes are TRBV25-1 and TRBJ2-1, with D unclear. The CDR3 is made up of 15 amino acids. Germline V gene data show CDR1 as MGHDK and CDR2 as SYGVNS. V lost 3 bases, J lost 0 bases, and 9 bases lay in between. The chain's CDR3 is CASSEYSSSYNEQFL. The CDR3 DNA is TGTGCCAGCAGTGAGTACTCGAGCTCCTACAATGAGCAGTTCCTC.

This clonotype was counted many times. The rearrangement links TRBV7-6 to TRBJ2-5; D may correspond to TRBD1 or TRBD2 (9 bases each). There are 24 residues in the CDR3. The V gene lost 5 bases and the J gene lost 2 bases, with 42 bases spanning the gap. Germline lookup yields CDR1 SGHVS and CDR2 FNYEAQ. Here the CDR3 reads CASSPVLGQGLFVRTSDKQETQYF. The CDR3 DNA is TGTGCCAGCAGCCCCGTCCTGGGACAGGGTTTATTCGTGCGGACTAGCGACAAACAAGAGACCCAGTACTTC.

This clonotype was seen a handful of times. The chain recombines TRBV12-5 with TRBJ2-1; D unresolved. Germline CDR1 LGHNT, CDR2 FRNRAP. V lost 3 bases to trimming and J lost 7 bases, with 7 bases between them. CDR3 length equals 12 residues. The CDR3: CASGFRGNEQFF. In DNA form, the CDR3 reads TGTGCTAGTGGTTTCCGAGGTAATGAGCAGTTCTTC.

V and J are TRBV11-2 and TRBJ2-4, with 7 bases matching TRBD1. The CDR3 covers 18 residues. Germline loops: CDR1 SGHAT, CDR2 FQNNGV. The V and J ends lost 3 bases and 3 bases, in that order; junction bases with no gene match: 14. DNA of the CDR3: TGTGCCAGCAGCTTGGACCTCAGGGGGACCTTTGACAAAAACATTCAGTACTTC. Translated: CASSLDLRGTFDKNIQYF.

On this clonotype: A much larger clonotype is one base distant, so this may be a read error. The V and J genes are TRBV20-1 and TRBJ2-1; D might be TRBD2 (5 bases). This CDR3 is 16 amino acids long. Germline V gene data show CDR1 as DFQATT and CDR2 as SNEGSKA (reference sequence). CDR3 in DNA: TGCAGTGCTAGAGACAGAAGACTACCCTCCTACATTGAGCAGTTCTTC. Amino acids: CSARDRRLPSYIEQFF.

Regarding this clonotype: Sequence at one end of the junction differs from germline and may be a read error. This chain joins TRBV4-1 and TRBJ1-5; tentatively, D is TRBD1 (5 bases). In germline, CDR1 is MGHRA, CDR2 YSYEKL. The CDR3 extends over 15 amino acids. CDR3 amino acids: CASSQVPGQGAPPHF. DNA of the CDR3: TGCGCCAGCAGCCAAGTACCGGGCCAGGGCGCGCCCCCGCATTTT.

The chain employs TRBV6-2 or TRBV6-3 and TRBJ1-1, with no clear D. The CDR3 totals 13 residues. The germline V gene has CDR1 MNHEY and CDR2 SVGEGT. The V gene lost 8 bases and the J gene lost 1 base, with 11 bases spanning the gap. The CDR3 region is CASEDVGNTEAFF. The CDR3, as DNA: TGTGCCAGCGAGGACGTGGGGAACACTGAAGCTTTCTTT.

This clonotype was seen repeatedly, ten times or more. This chain connects TRBV30 to TRBJ1-4; D uncertain. Germline CDR1 and CDR2: GTSNPN and SVGIG (reference sequence). The CDR3 has 14 amino acids. The germline V and J ends were trimmed by 3 bases and 8 bases, with 16 bases remaining between them. The CDR3 spells CAWSPGSQAEKLFF. In nucleotides, the CDR3 is TGTGCCTGGAGCCCCGGGTCCCAGGCCGAAAAACTGTTTTTT.

V is TRBV21-1 and J is TRBJ2-4. TRBV21-1 is an annotated pseudogene. The CDR3 sequence is 16 residues long. CDR3: CASSKWTYVAINIQYF. The CDR3 nucleotides are TGTGCCAGCAGCAAATGGACGTATGTAGCCATAAACATTCAGTACTTC.

In DNA, the CDR3 is TGCGCCAGCAGCCAATTACGCGAGAGCCCCTACGAGCAGTACTTC. Protein: CASSQLRESPYEQYF. The gene calls are TRBV4-3 and TRBJ2-7; D gene ambiguous. Trimming left V 2 bases short and J 2 bases short, with 13 bases between. CDR1 is LGHNA and CDR2 is YSLEER in the germline V gene. This CDR3 has 15 residues.

Comment on this clonotype: Possible read error: a much larger clone is one base away. The rearrangement joins TRBV6-1 to TRBJ1-4; no clear D gene. Germline CDR1 and CDR2: MNHNS and SASEGT. The CDR3 runs 15 residues. This CDR3 is CASIIIPDLNEKPFF. In DNA form, the CDR3 reads TGTGCCAGCATCATAATACCGGATCTTAATGAAAAACCGTTTTTT.

CDR3 nucleotide sequence: TGTGCCAGCAGAACTAGCGCAGATGAGCAGTTCTTC. Translation gives CASRTSADEQFF. The J gene is TRBJ2-1, the V gene TRBV7-9, with TRBD2 matching over 7 bases. The V gene's germline CDR1 is SEHNR and CDR2 FQNEAQ (reference sequence). There are 12 residues in the CDR3. With V trimmed by 6 bases and J by 8 bases, 4 bases remained unmatched.

This clonotype has more than one count but fewer than ten. The gene calls are TRBV6-5 and TRBJ2-3, with D possibly being TRBD1 (5 bases). Germline V CDR1 and CDR2: MNHEY, SVGAGI. V was shortened by 8 bases and J by 0 bases, with 18 bases between the two germline ends. This CDR3 region has 16 residues. Written as DNA, the CDR3 is TGTGCCAGCCAAAGGGCAGGGCACCGGAGCACAGATACGCAGTATTTT. This gives the protein CASQRAGHRSTDTQYF.

A remark on this clonotype: Being one base from a much bigger clone, this may be a read error. The chain uses TRBV20-1 and TRBJ1-1; D is unresolved. Germline loops: CDR1 DFQATT, CDR2 SNEGSKA (reference sequence). The CDR3 extends over 13 amino acids. CDR3 DNA sequence: TGCAGTGCTGGAGAGGTGCTGGGCACTGAAGCTTTCTTT. It specifies CSAGEVLGTEAFF.

This clonotype was detected many times. This chain joins TRBV29-1 and TRBJ2-5; TRBD2 might be the D (5 bases). V lost 5 bases and J 2 bases, leaving 9 bases between the germline ends. Germline V gene lookup returns CDR1 SQVTM and CDR2 ANQGSEA. This CDR3 comprises 12 residues. This chain's CDR3 is CSVLTGQETQYF. DNA of the CDR3: TGCAGCGTTTTAACGGGGCAAGAGACCCAGTACTTC.

This clonotype was seen a few times. This chain's CDR3 is CASRHREGNTEAFF. As DNA, the CDR3 is TGTGCCAGCAGACACAGGGAAGGCAACACTGAAGCTTTCTTT. This chain links TRBV6-5 with TRBJ1-1, with D tentatively TRBD1 (6 bases). The CDR3 extends over 14 amino acids. Trimming removed 6 bases from V and 2 bases from J, with 13 bases in between. Germline loops: CDR1 MNHEY, CDR2 SVGAGI.

Comment on this clonotype: Sequence at one end of the junction differs from germline and may be a read error. This rearrangement joins TRBV12-3 or TRBV12-4 to TRBJ2-1; a possible D gene is TRBD1 (6 bases). The CDR3 runs 17 residues. The CDR3 sequence: CASSSLDPGEISNVQFF. CDR3 sequence (DNA): TGTGCCAGCAGTTCCTTGGACCCAGGGGAGATAAGCAATGTGCAGTTCTTC.

There are many counts of this clonotype. The rearrangement joins TRBV27 to TRBJ2-5, with D unclear. Looked up from germline, CDR1 is MNHEY and CDR2 is SMNVEV (reference sequence). This CDR3 has 16 amino acids. V lost 0 bases to trimming and J lost 0 bases, with 11 bases between them. CDR3 bases: TGTGCCAGCAGTTTATCTACCGGTCGGTACCAAGAGACCCAGTACTTC. It codes for CASSLSTGRYQETQYF.